The text below deals with one T cell receptor (beta chain). Sequencing used immunoSEQ multiplex PCR; TCRdb keeps in-frame clones, though not all of them. The sample consists of around 23,000 clones, nearly 99% of them appearing once. The related graft donor's blood sample was taken on the day of bone marrow donation. Cells defined as naive were viable CD3+CD4+ or CD3+CD8+ and CCR7+CD45RA+CD45RO-CD95-CD27+CD28+. These data belong to a study of T cells after posttransplantation cyclophosphamide. This CDR3 contains 14 residues. Trimming took 4 bases from V and 8 from J; bases not matched to a gene: 4. The V gene's germline CDR1 is SQVTM and CDR2 ANQGSEA.

The specimen sequenced was naive CD8+ T cells sorted from PBMCs. The sequence was collected from a man between 35 and 55 years old in good health, CMV-negative, and a related stem cell transplant donor. The chain recombines TRBV29-1 with TRBJ2-2; 13 bases are shared with TRBD2. CDR3 bases: TGCAGCGTTGGCGGACTAGCGGGGGAGGGGGAGCTGTTTTTT. Encoded protein: CSVGGLAGEGELFF.